Presented here are 32 T cell receptor beta chains from one specimen sequenced in a study of cytomegalovirus exposure and HLA in healthy donors. Both 60 Vbeta primers and 13 Jbeta primers went into the PCR. This table comes from immunoSEQ multiplex PCR, and its TCRdb copy is limited to in-frame clones, with some not included. The sample includes some 100,000 clones, 60% to 80% seen only once; the top ten take 4% to 5%. The material sequenced was PBMCs. These receptors originate from a man aged 50-59 years in good health and CMV-seropositive.

The chain has TRBV30 and TRBJ2-7; D possibly corresponds to TRBD2 (6 bases). From germline, CDR1 is GTSNPN and CDR2 SVGIG (reference sequence). The CDR3 contains 14 residues. V lost 5 bases and J 1 base, leaving 15 bases between the germline ends. CDR3 amino acids: CAWAVGGTSYEQYF. The CDR3 DNA sequence: TGTGCCTGGGCTGTAGGTGGGACTTCCTACGAGCAGTACTTC.

The chain couples TRBV11-2 to TRBJ2-3; 7 nucleotides line up with TRBD1. Looked up from germline, CDR1 is SGHAT and CDR2 is FQNNGV. Losses at the gene ends were 2 bases for V and 6 bases for J; bases not matched to a gene: 8. CDR3 length equals 15 residues. The CDR3 protein is CASSLRQGSLDTQYF. The DNA of the CDR3 is TGTGCCAGCAGCTTACGACAGGGTTCTCTGGATACGCAGTATTTT.

Only one count was recorded for this clone. Germline is not matched at one junction end, which may reflect a read error. This rearrangement joins TRBV30 to TRBJ2-5; 7 nucleotides align to TRBD2. The germline gives CDR1 GTSNPN, CDR2 SVGIG (reference sequence). The CDR3 has 12 residues. CDR3 nucleotides: TGTGCCTGGAGTACCCAAAGACTAGCCCAATACTTC. Translation: CAWSTQRLAQYF.

For the CDR3, the DNA is TGTGCCAGCAGGGTCCAGGGAGGGTTTGAGCAGTACTTC. It codes for CASRVQGGFEQYF. The V call is TRBV6-5, the J call TRBJ2-7; 7 bases fit TRBD2. Trimming took 6 bases from V and 7 from J; bases not matched to a gene: 9. Germline V CDR1 and CDR2: MNHEY, SVGAGI. The CDR3 is made up of 13 amino acids.

The V gene is TRBV28, the J gene TRBJ2-1; D remains ambiguous. The germline V and J ends were trimmed by 7 bases and 3 bases, with 19 bases remaining between them. Per the germline V gene, CDR1 is MDHEN and CDR2 is SYDVKM. This CDR3 region has 16 residues. CDR3 DNA sequence: TGTGCCAGCAACCCCTCAGGCGTCGAAGGCTACAATGAGCAGTTCTTC. It is translated as CASNPSGVEGYNEQFF.

This clone appeared a few times. The V call is TRBV21-1, the J call TRBJ1-5. TRBV21-1 corresponds to a pseudogene. The CDR3 totals 13 residues. The CDR3 region is CASSKAGRQPQHF. The CDR3 DNA follows: TGTGCCAGCAGCAAAGCAGGGAGGCAGCCCCAGCATTTT.

This chain links TRBV2 with TRBJ2-5, with D possibly being TRBD2 (5 bases). The tail of the sequence fits TRBJ2-7 better, so the J call may be wrong. The CDR3 is 12 residues long. The germline V gene has CDR1 SNHLY and CDR2 FYNNEI. CDR3 in DNA: TGTGCCAGCGGGATTCCGGGGTACGAGCAGTACTTC. Translated: CASGIPGYEQYF.

The chain uses TRBV5-1 and TRBJ2-7; 7 bases line up with TRBD1. The CDR3 loop spans 17 amino acids. J was trimmed by 0 bases and V by 3 bases; bases with no gene match: 12. Per the germline V gene, CDR1 is SGHRS and CDR2 is YFSETQ. CDR3: CASSYTGTVSSSYEQYF. The CDR3 coding sequence is TGCGCCAGCAGCTATACCGGGACAGTAAGCAGCTCCTACGAGCAGTACTTC.

The rearrangement uses TRBV7-9 and TRBJ2-2; TRBD1 matches at 10 bases. The CDR3 extends over 15 amino acids. The V gene's germline CDR1 is SEHNR and CDR2 FQNEAQ (reference sequence). The J segment lost 6 bases and the V segment lost 5 bases, leaving 6 bases of the junction unmatched. CDR3 in DNA: TGTGCCAGCAGCCTTGGGACAGGGGTCGCCGGGGAGCTGTTTTTT. This codes for CASSLGTGVAGELFF.

Comment on this clone: The conserved final phenylalanine or tryptophan is absent from the CDR3, which likely points to a read error. The chain is built from TRBV9 and TRBJ2-7, with 7 nucleotides matching TRBD2. Germline CDR1 reads SGDLS; CDR2 reads YYNGEE. This CDR3 contains 16 residues. V was clipped by 4 bases and J by 4 bases; unmatched bases: 14. The CDR3 is CASSPRRWAGGYEQYL. CDR3 nucleotide sequence: TGTGCCAGCAGCCCCCGGCGATGGGCCGGGGGGTACGAGCAGTACCTC.

The J gene is TRBJ2-3, the V gene TRBV10-3; 16 nucleotides align to TRBD2. The CDR3 sequence is 14 residues long. Germline CDR1 ENHRY, CDR2 SYGVKD. V lost 10 bases, J lost 5 bases, and 3 bases stayed unmatched. CDR3 nucleotides: TGTGCCACCGGGACTAGCGGGAGGGTAGATACGCAGTATTTT. Translating it yields CATGTSGRVDTQYF.

The chain is built from TRBV5-1 and TRBJ2-2; 12 bases align to TRBD1. The CDR3 sequence is 17 residues long. V lost 0 bases to trimming and J lost 5 bases; unmatched junction nucleotides: 5. Germline CDR1 is SGHRS and CDR2 is YFSETQ. The CDR3 DNA reads as TGCGCCAGCAGCTTGGTTGGGACAGGGGGCTGGACCGGGGAGCTGTTTTTT. Translating it yields CASSLVGTGGWTGELFF.

The rearrangement uses TRBV15 and TRBJ1-5, with TRBD1 as a possible D gene (5 bases). V was shortened by 6 bases and J by 0 bases, with 18 bases between the two germline ends. The CDR3 contains 17 residues. Germline-derived CDR1 and CDR2 are LNHNV and YYDKDF (reference sequence). DNA of the CDR3: TGTGCCACCAGTGTAGGGGCGAAGGGGATTAGCAATCAGCCCCAGCATTTT. Translated, it gives CATSVGAKGISNQPQHF.

This clone was picked up one time. The rearrangement links TRBV14 to TRBJ2-7, with D possibly TRBD2 on 6 matching bases. Trimming pared 1 base from V and 7 bases from J, leaving 11 bases between. The germline V gene encodes CDR1 SGHDN and CDR2 FVKESK. The CDR3 covers 13 residues. CDR3 sequence: CASSQVSRGEQYF. CDR3 in DNA: TGTGCCAGCAGCCAAGTTTCACGGGGGGAGCAGTACTTC.

This chain connects TRBV30 to TRBJ2-6; D is perhaps TRBD1 (6 bases). The germline CDR1 and CDR2 sequences are GTSNPN and SVGIG (reference sequence). The length of the CDR3 is 14 residues. DNA of the CDR3: TGTGCACAGGACAGCGCCTCAGGGGCCAACGTCCTGACTTTC. This encodes CAQDSASGANVLTF.

The genes are TRBV27 and TRBJ2-4; 9 positions match TRBD1. There are 16 residues in the CDR3. Germline V gene data show CDR1 as MNHEY and CDR2 as SMNVEV (reference sequence). The ends lost 5 bases at V and 2 bases at J; junction bases unmatched: 7. CDR3 sequence reads: CASSLGTGITKNIQYF. The CDR3 nucleotides are TGTGCCAGCAGTCTGGGGACAGGGATTACCAAAAACATTCAGTACTTC.

The J gene is TRBJ1-2, the V gene TRBV18; D is uncertain. Germline CDR1 reads KGHSH; CDR2 reads LQKENI. The CDR3 is 17 amino acids. Trimming cost V 4 bases and J 1 base, with 19 bases left between them. The CDR3: CASSLSSGVDLNYGYTF. As DNA, the CDR3 is TGTGCCAGCTCACTCTCCTCCGGGGTGGACCTTAACTATGGCTACACCTTC.

The rearrangement joins TRBV25-1 to TRBJ2-3; D gene ambiguous. CDR3 length: 15 residues. CDR1 and CDR2 (germline): MGHDK, SYGVNS. The V end lost 3 bases, the J end lost 0 bases, and 10 bases lay between the germline ends. The CDR3 coding sequence is TGTGCCAGCAGTGACGGGTTGATTAGCACAGATACGCAGTATTTT. It specifies CASSDGLISTDTQYF.

This clone has a handful of counts. V usage is TRBV7-2 and J usage is TRBJ2-5; D not certain. V was cut by 0 bases and J by 9 bases, with 8 bases left in between. CDR1 SGHTA and CDR2 FQGNSA come from the germline V gene. There are 12 residues in the CDR3. CDR3 sequence (DNA): TGTGCCAGCAGCTTAGCGGCCCAGTCCCAGTACTTC. Translated: CASSLAAQSQYF.

The chain carries TRBV5-8 and TRBJ1-5, with TRBD1 as a possible D gene (6 bases). The CDR3 has 17 residues. Trimming cost V 1 base and J 0 bases, with 14 bases left between them. CDR1 and CDR2 from the germline V gene are SGHTS and YDEGEE. CDR3 in amino acids: CASSLPLWTDSNQPQHF. CDR3 bases: TGTGCCAGCAGCTTGCCCCTATGGACAGATAGCAATCAGCCCCAGCATTTT.

This clone was observed a handful of times. This chain uses TRBV10-3 with TRBJ2-1, with 14 bases aligning to TRBD2. Germline V gene lookup returns CDR1 ENHRY and CDR2 SYGVKD. This CDR3 contains 18 residues. With 5 bases clipped from V and 8 bases from J, the junction kept 14 bases outside the gene matches. Written as DNA, the CDR3 is TGTGCCATCAGTCAGAGGCCGACTAGCGGGAGGGCCCCGGATGAGCAGTTCTTC. Protein: CAISQRPTSGRAPDEQFF.

In this sample, this clone turned up a few times. The chain has TRBV18 and TRBJ2-1; 11 bases fit TRBD2. The CDR3 is 16 residues long. Germline-derived CDR1 and CDR2 are KGHSH and LQKENI. Losses at the gene ends were 6 bases for V and 6 bases for J; bases not matched to a gene: 10. This CDR3 is CASSLSSGRGGNEQFF. CDR3 coding DNA: TGTGCCAGCTCCCTCAGTAGCGGGAGGGGTGGCAATGAGCAGTTCTTC.

The rearrangement uses TRBV5-4 and TRBJ2-7; 8 nucleotides line up with TRBD2. The CDR3 is made up of 17 amino acids. Per the germline V gene, CDR1 is SGHNT and CDR2 is YYREEE (reference sequence). The J segment lost 5 bases and the V segment lost 0 bases, leaving 13 bases of the junction unmatched. In DNA form, the CDR3 reads TGTGCCAGCAGCTTGGGGGGAGCGGGAGACGGGCTAAACGAGCAGTACTTC. It translates to CASSLGGAGDGLNEQYF.

The rearrangement uses TRBV6-1 and TRBJ1-2; D call uncertain. V was trimmed by 4 bases and J by 6 bases, leaving 21 bases between them. The CDR3 sequence is 16 residues long. Germline V gene lookup returns CDR1 MNHNS and CDR2 SASEGT. The CDR3 nucleotides read TGTGCCAGCAGTGCTGGCTGGACTCCAGATAGGCATGGCTACACCTTC. It specifies CASSAGWTPDRHGYTF.

The chain couples TRBV9 to TRBJ2-3; D possibly corresponds to TRBD2 (6 bases). V was clipped by 4 bases and J by 10 bases, with 16 bases between them. Looked up from germline, CDR1 is SGDLS and CDR2 is YYNGEE. The CDR3 has 13 amino acids. The chain's CDR3 is CASSPRRALAQYF. In DNA form, the CDR3 reads TGTGCCAGCAGCCCGCGGAGGGCGTTAGCGCAGTATTTT.

A note on this clone: A read error may be the cause here, since a much bigger clone is one base away. This sequence joins TRBV2 and TRBJ1-1; D is possibly TRBD1 (6 bases). With 5 bases removed from V and 1 base from J, the gap between germline ends came to 8 bases. CDR3 length: 13 residues. Germline CDR1 is SNHLY and CDR2 is FYNNEI. The DNA of the CDR3 is TGTGCCAGCAGTCAACAGGGGAACACTGAAGCTTTCTTT. As protein: CASSQQGNTEAFF. The whole variable domain, filled in from reference TRBV2 and TRBJ1-1, reads EPEVTQTPSHQVTQMGQEVILRCVPISNHLYFYWYRQILGQKVEFLVSFYNNEISEKSEIFDDQFSVERPDGSNFTLKIRSTKLEDSAMYFCASSQQGNTEAFFGQGTRLTVV.

J is TRBJ2-7 and V is TRBV6-5; tentative D call: TRBD2 (5 bases). The CDR3 is made up of 12 amino acids. V shed 5 bases and J shed 7 bases, with 12 bases lying between them. Per the germline V gene, CDR1 is MNHEY and CDR2 is SVGAGI. The chain's CDR3 is CASSIGRGEQYF. CDR3 DNA sequence: TGTGCCAGCAGTATTGGGAGAGGGGAGCAGTACTTC.

As to this clone: In the same sample, other DNA sequences code for this CDR3. The chain uses TRBV18 and TRBJ1-1; no clear D gene. This CDR3 has 13 residues. The V end was cut by 8 bases, the J end by 7 bases, with 17 bases between. Germline-derived CDR1 and CDR2 are KGHSH and LQKENI. Written as DNA, the CDR3 is TGTGCCAGCACCTGGGGAGGGATGGGTGAAGCTTTCTTT. Residues: CASTWGGMGEAFF.

The chain couples TRBV27 to TRBJ2-2; maybe TRBD2 (7 bases). This CDR3 region has 15 residues. The V gene's germline CDR1 is MNHEY and CDR2 SMNVEV (reference sequence). Trimming shortened V by 6 bases and J by 4 bases, and 15 bases separated the two germline ends. The CDR3 here is CASRTGGGGTGELFF. Here the CDR3 DNA reads TGTGCCAGCAGAACGGGGGGAGGGGGCACCGGGGAGCTGTTTTTT.

The V call is TRBV5-1, the J call TRBJ2-1; 11 nucleotides align to TRBD2. This CDR3 spans 16 amino acids. Germline V gene data show CDR1 as SGHRS and CDR2 as YFSETQ. The V and J ends lost 2 bases and 3 bases, in that order; junction bases with no gene match: 4. CDR3 DNA sequence: TGCGCCAGCAGCTTAACTAGCGGGAGTTTCTACAATGAGCAGTTCTTC. This codes for CASSLTSGSFYNEQFF.

This clone was counted only a few times. CDR3 protein: CASTDGDNSGNTIYF. In DNA, the CDR3 is TGTGCCAGTACCGACGGGGACAACTCTGGAAACACCATATATTTT. V and J are TRBV19 and TRBJ1-3, with a weak D call TRBD1 (6 bases). Germline V lookup: CDR1 LNHDA, CDR2 SQIVND (reference sequence). Trimming cost V 7 bases and J 0 bases, with 13 bases left between them. The CDR3 has 15 residues. The full variable domain, completed using reference TRBV19 and TRBJ1-3, is DGGITQSPKYLFRKEGQNVTLSCEQNLNHDAMYWYRQDPGQGLRLIYYSQIVNDFQKGDIAEGYSVSREKKESFPLTVTSAQKNPTAFYLCASTDGDNSGNTIYFGEGSWLTVV.

The V gene is TRBV9, the J gene TRBJ1-1, with no clear D. This CDR3 has 14 residues. Trimming took 1 base from V and 1 from J, leaving 8 bases between them. From germline, CDR1 is SGDLS and CDR2 YYNGEE. The CDR3 here is CASSVQASNTEAFF. The CDR3 DNA sequence: TGTGCCAGCAGCGTACAGGCCTCGAACACTGAAGCTTTCTTT.